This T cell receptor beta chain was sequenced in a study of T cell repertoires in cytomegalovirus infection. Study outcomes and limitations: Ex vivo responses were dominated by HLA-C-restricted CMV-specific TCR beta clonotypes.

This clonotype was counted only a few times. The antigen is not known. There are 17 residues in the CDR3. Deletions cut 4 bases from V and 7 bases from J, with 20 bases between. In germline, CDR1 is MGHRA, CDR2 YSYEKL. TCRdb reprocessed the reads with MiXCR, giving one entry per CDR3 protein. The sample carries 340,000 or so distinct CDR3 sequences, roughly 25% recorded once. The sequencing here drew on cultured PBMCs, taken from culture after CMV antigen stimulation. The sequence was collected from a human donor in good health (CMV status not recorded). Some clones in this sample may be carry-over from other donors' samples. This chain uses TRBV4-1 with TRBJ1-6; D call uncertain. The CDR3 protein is CASSPREAAEVNSPLHF. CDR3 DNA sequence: TGCGCCAGCAGCCCAAGAGAGGCCGCGGAGGTGAATTCACCCCTCCACTTT.